A single T cell receptor beta chain is shown here with its context. The record originates from a study of CD8 T cells in Susac syndrome. Sequencing of TCR beta was undertaken in CD8+ and CD4+ T cells derived from blood. TEMRA cells were FACS-enriched, with CD8+ and CD4+ T cells isolated negatively. The RNA, 0.5 to 1 ug, was put through reverse transcription using random hexamers. The amplification used immunoSEQ multiplex PCR on TCR beta CDR3; it spanned 54 Vbeta and 13 Jbeta. TCRdb independently ran MiXCR on the immunoSEQ multiplex PCR reads; one entry per CDR3 protein. The repertoire has roughly 140,000 distinct CDR3 sequences, 90% to 95% of them found once; the top ten carry about 0.19%. The clonotype was recovered from a human donor with multiple sclerosis. Sequenced sample: CD8+ T cells from PBMCs.

CDR3 nucleotides: TGTGCCAGCAGCCGCCCAGGGGGCTTTTACGAGCAGTACTTC. This encodes CASSRPGGFYEQYF. The V gene is TRBV14, the J gene TRBJ2-7; 8 nucleotides line up with TRBD1. Germline CDR1 reads SGHDN; CDR2 reads FVKESK. The CDR3 is made up of 14 amino acids. After removal of 4 bases from V and 4 bases from J, the junction contained 6 bases not matched to a gene.